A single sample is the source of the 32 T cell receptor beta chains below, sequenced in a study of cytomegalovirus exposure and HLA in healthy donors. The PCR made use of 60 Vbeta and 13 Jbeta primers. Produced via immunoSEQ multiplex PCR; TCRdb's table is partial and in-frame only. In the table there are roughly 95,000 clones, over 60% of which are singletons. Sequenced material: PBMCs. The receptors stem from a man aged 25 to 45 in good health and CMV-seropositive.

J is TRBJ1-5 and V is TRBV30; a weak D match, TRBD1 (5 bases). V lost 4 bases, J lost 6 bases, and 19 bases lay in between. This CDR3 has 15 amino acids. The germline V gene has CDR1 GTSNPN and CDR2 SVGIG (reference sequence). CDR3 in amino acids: CAWTYGGGRSQPQHF. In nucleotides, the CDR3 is TGTGCCTGGACCTATGGGGGAGGCAGAAGTCAGCCCCAGCATTTT.

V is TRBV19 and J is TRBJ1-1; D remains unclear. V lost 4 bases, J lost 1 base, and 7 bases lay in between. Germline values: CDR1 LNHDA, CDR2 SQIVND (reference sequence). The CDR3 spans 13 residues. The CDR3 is CASSRQWNTEAFF. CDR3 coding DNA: TGTGCCAGTAGTAGGCAGTGGAACACTGAAGCTTTCTTT. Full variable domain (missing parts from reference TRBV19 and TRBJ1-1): DGGITQSPKYLFRKEGQNVTLSCEQNLNHDAMYWYRQDPGQGLRLIYYSQIVNDFQKGDIAEGYSVSREKKESFPLTVTSAQKNPTAFYLCASSRQWNTEAFFGQGTRLTVV.

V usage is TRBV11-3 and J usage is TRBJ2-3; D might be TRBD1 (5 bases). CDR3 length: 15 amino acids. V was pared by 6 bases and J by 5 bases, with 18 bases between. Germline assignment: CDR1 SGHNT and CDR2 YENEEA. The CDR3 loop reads CASSSRGPSKDTQYF. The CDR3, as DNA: TGTGCCAGCAGTTCAAGGGGCCCATCAAAAGATACGCAGTATTTT.

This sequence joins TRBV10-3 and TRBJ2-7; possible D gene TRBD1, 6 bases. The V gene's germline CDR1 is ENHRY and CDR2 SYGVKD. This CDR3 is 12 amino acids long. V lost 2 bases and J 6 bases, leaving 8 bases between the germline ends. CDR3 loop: CAISEVGAEQYF. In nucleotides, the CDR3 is TGTGCCATCAGTGAGGTGGGGGCCGAGCAGTACTTC.

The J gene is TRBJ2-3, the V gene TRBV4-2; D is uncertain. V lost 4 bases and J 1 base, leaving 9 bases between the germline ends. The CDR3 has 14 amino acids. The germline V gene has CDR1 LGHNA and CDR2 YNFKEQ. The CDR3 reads CASSLGSGTDTQYF. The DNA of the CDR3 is TGTGCCAGCAGCCTCGGTAGTGGCACAGATACGCAGTATTTT.

The CDR3 nucleotides are TGTGCCAGCAGTTACGAGGGAGTGGGGACCGGGGAGCTGTTTTTT. It specifies CASSYEGVGTGELFF. The J gene is TRBJ2-2, the V gene TRBV6-5; possible D gene TRBD2, 5 bases. Trimming shortened V by 2 bases and J by 5 bases, and 12 bases separated the two germline ends. CDR3 length: 15 amino acids. The germline gives CDR1 MNHEY, CDR2 SVGAGI.

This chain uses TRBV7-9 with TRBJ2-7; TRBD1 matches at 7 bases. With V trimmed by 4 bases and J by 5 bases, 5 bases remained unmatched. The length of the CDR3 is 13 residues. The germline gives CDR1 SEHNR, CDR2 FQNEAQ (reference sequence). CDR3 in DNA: TGTGCCAGCAGCTCGGGACAGTCCCACGAGCAGTACTTC. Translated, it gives CASSSGQSHEQYF.

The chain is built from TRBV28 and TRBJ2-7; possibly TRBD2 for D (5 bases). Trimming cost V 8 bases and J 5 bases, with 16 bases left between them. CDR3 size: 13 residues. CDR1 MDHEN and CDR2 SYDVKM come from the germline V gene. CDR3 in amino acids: CASCPLGGDEQYF. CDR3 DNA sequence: TGTGCCAGCTGCCCCCTTGGAGGAGACGAGCAGTACTTC. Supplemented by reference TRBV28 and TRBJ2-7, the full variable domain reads DVKVTQSSRYLVKRTGEKVFLECVQDMDHENMFWYRQDPGLGLRLIYFSYDVKMKEKGDIPEGYSVSREKKERFSLILESASTNQTSMYLCASCPLGGDEQYFGPGTRLTVT.

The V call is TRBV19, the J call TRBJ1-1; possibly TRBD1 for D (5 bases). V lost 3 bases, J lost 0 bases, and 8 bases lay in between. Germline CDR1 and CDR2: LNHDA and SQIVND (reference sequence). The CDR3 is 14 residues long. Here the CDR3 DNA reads TGTGCCAGTAGTATTCAGGGCGTGAACACTGAAGCTTTCTTT. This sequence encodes CASSIQGVNTEAFF.

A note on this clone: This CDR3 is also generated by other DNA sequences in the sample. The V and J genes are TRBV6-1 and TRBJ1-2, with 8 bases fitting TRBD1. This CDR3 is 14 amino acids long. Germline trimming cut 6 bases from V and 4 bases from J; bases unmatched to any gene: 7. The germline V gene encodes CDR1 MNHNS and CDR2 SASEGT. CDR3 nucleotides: TGTGCCAGCAGCCCGGGACAGGTTTTCTATGGCTACACCTTC. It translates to CASSPGQVFYGYTF.

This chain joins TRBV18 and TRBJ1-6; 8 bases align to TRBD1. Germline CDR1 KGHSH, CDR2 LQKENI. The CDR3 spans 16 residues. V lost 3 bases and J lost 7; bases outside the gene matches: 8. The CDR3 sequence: CASSPSSQGANSPLHF. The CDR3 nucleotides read TGTGCCAGCTCACCTTCGTCCCAGGGGGCCAATTCACCCCTCCACTTT.

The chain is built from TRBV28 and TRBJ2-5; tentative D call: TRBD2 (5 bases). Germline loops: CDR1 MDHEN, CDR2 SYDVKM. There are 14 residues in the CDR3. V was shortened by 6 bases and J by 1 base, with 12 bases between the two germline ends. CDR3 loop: CASRSWRLQETQYF. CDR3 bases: TGTGCCAGCAGAAGTTGGAGGCTCCAAGAGACCCAGTACTTC.

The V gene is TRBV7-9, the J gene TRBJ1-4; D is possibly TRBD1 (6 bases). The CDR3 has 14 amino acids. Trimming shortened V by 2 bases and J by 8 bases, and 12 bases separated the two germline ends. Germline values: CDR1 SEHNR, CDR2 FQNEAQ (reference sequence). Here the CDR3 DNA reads TGTGCCAGCAGCTTAAAACAGGGAGGGGAAAAACTGTTTTTT. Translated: CASSLKQGGEKLFF.

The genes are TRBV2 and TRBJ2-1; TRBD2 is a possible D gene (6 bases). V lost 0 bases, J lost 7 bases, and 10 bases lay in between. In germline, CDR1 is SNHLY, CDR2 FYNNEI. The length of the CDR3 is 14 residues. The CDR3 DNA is TGTGCCAGCAGTGAAGCGCGGGGTTGGAATGAGCAGTTCTTC. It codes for CASSEARGWNEQFF. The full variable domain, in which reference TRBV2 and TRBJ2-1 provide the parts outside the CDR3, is EPEVTQTPSHQVTQMGQEVILRCVPISNHLYFYWYRQILGQKVEFLVSFYNNEISEKSEIFDDQFSVERPDGSNFTLKIRSTKLEDSAMYFCASSEARGWNEQFFGPGTRLTVL.

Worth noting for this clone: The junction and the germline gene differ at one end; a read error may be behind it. CDR3 bases: TGTTCCAGCAGCAACAGGGACTATGGCTACACCTTC. Translating it yields CSSSNRDYGYTF. The chain carries TRBV7-9 and TRBJ1-2, with D possibly TRBD1 on 6 matching bases. Germline V gives CDR1 SEHNR, CDR2 FQNEAQ (reference sequence). The CDR3 length is 12 residues.

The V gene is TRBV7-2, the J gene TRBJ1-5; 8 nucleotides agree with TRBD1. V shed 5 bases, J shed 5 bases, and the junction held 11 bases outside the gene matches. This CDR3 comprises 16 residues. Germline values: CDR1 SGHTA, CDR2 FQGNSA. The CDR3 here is CASSRTGGQGYQPQHF. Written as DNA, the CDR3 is TGTGCCAGCAGCCGCACAGGGGGTCAGGGTTATCAGCCCCAGCATTTT.

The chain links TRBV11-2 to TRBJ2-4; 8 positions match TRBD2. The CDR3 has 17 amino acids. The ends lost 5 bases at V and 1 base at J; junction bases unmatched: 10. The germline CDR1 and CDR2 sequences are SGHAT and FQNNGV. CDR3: CASSPPRGGWAKNIQYF. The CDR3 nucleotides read TGTGCCAGCAGCCCCCCTCGGGGGGGGTGGGCCAAAAACATTCAGTACTTC.

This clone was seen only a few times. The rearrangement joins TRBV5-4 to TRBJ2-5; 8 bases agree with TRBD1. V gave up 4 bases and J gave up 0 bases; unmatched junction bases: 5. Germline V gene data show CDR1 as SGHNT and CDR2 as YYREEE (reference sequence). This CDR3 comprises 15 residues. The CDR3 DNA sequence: TGTGCCAGCAGCGGACAGGGTACGGACCAAGAGACCCAGTACTTC. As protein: CASSGQGTDQETQYF.

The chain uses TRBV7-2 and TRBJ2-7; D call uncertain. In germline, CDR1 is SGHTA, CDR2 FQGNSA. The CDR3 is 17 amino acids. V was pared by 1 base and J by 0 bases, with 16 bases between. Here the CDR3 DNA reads TGTGCCAGCAGCTTAGGAGTAGGCAGGATCAACTCCTACGAGCAGTACTTC. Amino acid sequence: CASSLGVGRINSYEQYF.

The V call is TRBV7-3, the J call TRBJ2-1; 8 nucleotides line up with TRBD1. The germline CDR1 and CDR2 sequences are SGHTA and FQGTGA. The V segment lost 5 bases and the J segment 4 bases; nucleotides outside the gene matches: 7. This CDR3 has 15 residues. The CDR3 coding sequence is TGTGCCAGCAGCCAATTCAGGGGGCGATACAATGAGCAGTTCTTC. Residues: CASSQFRGRYNEQFF.

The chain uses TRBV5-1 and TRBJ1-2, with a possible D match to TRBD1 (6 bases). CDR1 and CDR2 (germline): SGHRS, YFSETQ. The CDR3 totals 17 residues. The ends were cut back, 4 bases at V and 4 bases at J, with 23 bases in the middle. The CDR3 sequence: CASSTYRALNNGYGYTF. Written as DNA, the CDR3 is TGCGCCAGCAGCACCTACAGGGCGCTGAATAATGGCTATGGCTACACCTTC.

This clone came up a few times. CDR3 sequence reads: CASSQARWDRDSNQPQHF. DNA of the CDR3: TGCGCCAGCAGCCAAGCGCGCTGGGACAGGGATAGCAATCAGCCCCAGCATTTT. This chain connects TRBV4-1 to TRBJ1-5; TRBD1 aligns across 9 bases. From germline, CDR1 is MGHRA and CDR2 YSYEKL. This CDR3 is 18 amino acids long. V was pared by 1 base and J by 0 bases, with 7 bases of the junction left unmatched.

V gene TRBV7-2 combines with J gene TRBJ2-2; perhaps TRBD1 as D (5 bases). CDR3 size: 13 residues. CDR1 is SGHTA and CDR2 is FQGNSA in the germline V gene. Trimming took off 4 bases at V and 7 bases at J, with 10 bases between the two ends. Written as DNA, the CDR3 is TGTGCCAGCAGCTCCAGGGTAGGCGGGGAGCTGTTTTTT. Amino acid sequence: CASSSRVGGELFF.

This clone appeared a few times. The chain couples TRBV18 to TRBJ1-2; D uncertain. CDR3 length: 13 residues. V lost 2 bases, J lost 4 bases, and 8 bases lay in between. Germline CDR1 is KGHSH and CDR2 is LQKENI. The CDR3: CASSPTALYGYTF. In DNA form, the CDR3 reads TGTGCCAGCTCACCAACAGCCCTCTATGGCTACACCTTC.

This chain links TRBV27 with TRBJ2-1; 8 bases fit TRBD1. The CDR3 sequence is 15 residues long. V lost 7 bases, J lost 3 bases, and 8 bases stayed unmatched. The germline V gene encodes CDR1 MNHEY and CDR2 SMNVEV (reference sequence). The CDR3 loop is CASNPRDRNYNEQFF. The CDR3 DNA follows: TGTGCCAGCAACCCTAGGGACAGGAACTACAATGAGCAGTTCTTC.

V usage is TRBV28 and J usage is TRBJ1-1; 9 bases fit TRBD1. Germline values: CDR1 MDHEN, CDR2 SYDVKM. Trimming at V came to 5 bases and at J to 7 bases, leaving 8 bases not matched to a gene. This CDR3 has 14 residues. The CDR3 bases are TGTGCCAGCAGTGTTCTACAGGGGGCCTTTGAAGCTTTCTTT. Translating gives CASSVLQGAFEAFF.

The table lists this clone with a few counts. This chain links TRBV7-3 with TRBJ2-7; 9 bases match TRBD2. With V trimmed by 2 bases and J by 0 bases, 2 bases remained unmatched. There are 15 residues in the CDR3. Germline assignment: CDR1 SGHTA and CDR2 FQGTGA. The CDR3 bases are TGTGCCAGCAGCTTAGCGGGAGGGATCTCCTACGAGCAGTACTTC. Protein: CASSLAGGISYEQYF.

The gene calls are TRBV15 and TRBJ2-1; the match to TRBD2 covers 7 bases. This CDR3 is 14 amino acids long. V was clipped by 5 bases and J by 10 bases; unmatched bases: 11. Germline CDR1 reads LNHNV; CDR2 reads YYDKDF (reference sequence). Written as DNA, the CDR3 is TGTGCCACCAGCGGTAGGACTAGTTTCGGCGAGCAGTTCTTC. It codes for CATSGRTSFGEQFF.

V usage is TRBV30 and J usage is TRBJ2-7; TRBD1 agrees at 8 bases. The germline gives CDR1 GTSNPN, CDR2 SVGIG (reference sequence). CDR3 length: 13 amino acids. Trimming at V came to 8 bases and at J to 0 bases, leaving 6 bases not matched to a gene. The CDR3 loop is CAIRDRYSYEQYF. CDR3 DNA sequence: TGTGCCATCCGGGACAGGTACTCCTACGAGCAGTACTTC.

As DNA, the CDR3 is TGTGCCAGCAAATCGAGTCTCACCCCAGAGACCCAGTACTTC. Protein product: CASKSSLTPETQYF. The rearrangement joins TRBV2 to TRBJ2-5; D remains ambiguous. CDR3 size: 14 residues. V shed 7 bases and J shed 4 bases, with 16 bases lying between them. Germline assignment: CDR1 SNHLY and CDR2 FYNNEI.

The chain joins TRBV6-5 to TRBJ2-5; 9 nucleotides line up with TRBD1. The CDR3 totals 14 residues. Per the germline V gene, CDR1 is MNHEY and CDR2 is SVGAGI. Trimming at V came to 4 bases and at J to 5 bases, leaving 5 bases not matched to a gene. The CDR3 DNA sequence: TGTGCCAGCAGTTGGGACAGGGCGGCGGAGACCCAGTACTTC. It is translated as CASSWDRAAETQYF.

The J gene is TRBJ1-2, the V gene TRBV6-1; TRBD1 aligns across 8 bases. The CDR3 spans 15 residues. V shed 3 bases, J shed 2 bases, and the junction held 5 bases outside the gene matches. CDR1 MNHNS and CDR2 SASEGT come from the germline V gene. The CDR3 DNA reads TGTGCCAGCAGTGACCTGGACAGGGTGAACTATGGCTACACCTTC. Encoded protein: CASSDLDRVNYGYTF.